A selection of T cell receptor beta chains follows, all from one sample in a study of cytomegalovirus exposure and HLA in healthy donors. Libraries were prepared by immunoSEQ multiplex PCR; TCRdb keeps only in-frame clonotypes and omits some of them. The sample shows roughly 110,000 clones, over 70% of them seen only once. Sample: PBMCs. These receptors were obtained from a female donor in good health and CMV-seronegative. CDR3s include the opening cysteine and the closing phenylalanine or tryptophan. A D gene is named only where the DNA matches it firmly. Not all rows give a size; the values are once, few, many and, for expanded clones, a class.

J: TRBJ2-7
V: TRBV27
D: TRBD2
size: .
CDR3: CASSPAGRSSYEQYF

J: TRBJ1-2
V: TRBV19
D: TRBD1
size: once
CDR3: CASSIVGGPGGAGGYTF

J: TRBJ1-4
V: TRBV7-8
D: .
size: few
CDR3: CASSDDSTSDEKLFF

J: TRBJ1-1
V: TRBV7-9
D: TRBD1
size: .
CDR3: CASSSPTGASTEAFF

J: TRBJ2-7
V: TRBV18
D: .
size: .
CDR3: CASSPGPRDEQYF

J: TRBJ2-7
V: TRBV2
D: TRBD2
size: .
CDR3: CASSVPRLAGDQGAYEQYF

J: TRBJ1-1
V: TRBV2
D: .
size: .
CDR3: CASSNRGYTEAFF

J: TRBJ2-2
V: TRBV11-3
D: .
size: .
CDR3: CASSLAGTGELFF

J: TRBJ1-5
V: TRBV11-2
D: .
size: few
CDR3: CASSLGLGQYNQPQHF

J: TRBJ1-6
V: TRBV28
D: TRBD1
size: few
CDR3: CASRGQGVNSPLHF

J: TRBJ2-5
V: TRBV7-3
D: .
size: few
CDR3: CASSLTRQETQYF

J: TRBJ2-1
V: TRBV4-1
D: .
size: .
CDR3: CASSQDPPKANAGDEQFF

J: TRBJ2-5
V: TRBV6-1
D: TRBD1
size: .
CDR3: CAISITGGPRETQYF

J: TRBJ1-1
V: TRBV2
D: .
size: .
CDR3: CASRNDRNTEAFF

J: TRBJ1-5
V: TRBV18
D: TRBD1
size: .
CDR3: CASSRSGRGADQPQHF

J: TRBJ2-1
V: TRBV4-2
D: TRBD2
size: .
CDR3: CASSQGLADEQFF

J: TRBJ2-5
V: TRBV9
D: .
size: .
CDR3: CASSVGGSEETQYF

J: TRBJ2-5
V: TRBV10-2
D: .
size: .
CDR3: CASSGVGEETQYF

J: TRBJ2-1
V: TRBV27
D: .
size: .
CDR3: CASSLLPELAGSYNEQFF

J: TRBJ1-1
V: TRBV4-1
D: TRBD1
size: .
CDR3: CASSLLDRQNTEAFF

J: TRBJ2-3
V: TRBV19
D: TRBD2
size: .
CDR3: CASSPSGSWGDTQYF

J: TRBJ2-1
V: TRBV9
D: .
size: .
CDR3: CASSVEGQPTDEQFF

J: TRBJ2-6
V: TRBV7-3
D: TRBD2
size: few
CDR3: CASSLTGGPGANVLTF

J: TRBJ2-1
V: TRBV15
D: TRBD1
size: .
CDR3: CATSRGQGANEQFF

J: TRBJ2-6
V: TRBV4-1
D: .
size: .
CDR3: CASSPEAGLSLSGANVLTF